This paragraph covers one TCR beta chain sequence. The antigen remains undetermined. The CDR3 runs 16 residues. The germline V gene has CDR1 LGHNA and CDR2 YNFKEQ. Trimming left V 1 base short and J 4 bases short, with 14 bases between. This specimen comes from a study of blood T cells in healthy people across ages. On the study more broadly: Per two T cells, template switching captured roughly one barcoded beta molecule.

Every participating donor contributed approximately 10 milliliters of peripheral blood through a draw. Study findings and constraints: The unsorted PBMCs prevented any conclusive comparison of naive versus antigen-experienced cells. Donor CMV status was unknown, possibly confounding expanded clonotype changes.

Through a sample-barcoded 5' primer and a J-beta primer mix, a second PCR was run for 7 to 11 cycles. TCRdb independently ran MiXCR on the 5' RACE reads; one entry per CDR3 protein. The sample includes about 730,000 distinct CDR3 sequences, roughly two fifths of them seen just once. Source material: blood. The rearrangement joins TRBV4-2 to TRBJ1-5; perhaps TRBD1 as D (6 bases). The receptor was isolated from a woman between 55 and 75 years old in good health. The CDR3 DNA reads TGTGCCAGCAGCCAAGGGCCCGGGGGCTTAAATCAGCCCCAGCATTTT. This translates into CASSQGPGGLNQPQHF.